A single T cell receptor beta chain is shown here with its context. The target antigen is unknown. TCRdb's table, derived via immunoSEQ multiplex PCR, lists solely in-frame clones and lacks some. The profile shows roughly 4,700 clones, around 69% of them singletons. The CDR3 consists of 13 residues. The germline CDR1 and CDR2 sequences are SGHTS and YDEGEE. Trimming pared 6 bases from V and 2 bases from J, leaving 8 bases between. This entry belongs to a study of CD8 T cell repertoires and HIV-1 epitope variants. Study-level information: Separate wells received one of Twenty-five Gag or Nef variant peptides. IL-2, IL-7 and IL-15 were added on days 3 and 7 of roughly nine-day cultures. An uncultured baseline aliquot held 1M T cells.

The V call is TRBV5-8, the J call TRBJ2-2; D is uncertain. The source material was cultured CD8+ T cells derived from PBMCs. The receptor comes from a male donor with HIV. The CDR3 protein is CASNLLNTGELFF. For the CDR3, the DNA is TGTGCCAGCAATTTGCTAAACACCGGGGAGCTGTTTTTT.